This T cell receptor (beta chain) is from a study of shared clonotypes between healthy human individuals (dated by TCRdb to 2019 to 2021). Describing the broader study: Three men and a couple of women, aged 18 to 49 years, made up the cohort. To estimate repertoire size and how much clonotypes are shared between individuals, the study performed deep sequencing of blood TCR repertoires from 4 to 6 healthy adults. To increase sequencing depth and limit assay-specific biases, different laboratories used diverse techniques to prepare libraries and sequence TCR repertoires. Between about 0.8 and 9 billion PBMCs per donor were obtained by leukapheresis.

The donors were healthy, HIV-negative adults who had no recently reported acute infections or vaccinations. All donors were Caucasian adults living in Nashville, Tennessee, USA. For unsorted samples, 100 million or so PBMCs were counted, and genomic DNA was extracted using the QIAamp DNA Blood Mini kit. Blood was obtained by leukapheresis, after which PBMCs were separated by Ficoll-Histopaque density gradient centrifugation and cryopreserved in liquid nitrogen vapor phase. Here is what the overall study found, with its caveats: Pairwise subsampling indicated that sequencing depth was expected to affect the degree of clonotype sharing among donors. Sampling was limited to blood, and TCR repertoires in tissue likely differ from TCR repertoires in blood. The small number of donors limited the genetic and exposure-history diversity represented.

Using the deep immunoSEQ assay, multiplex PCR amplified TCR CDR3 regions from genomic DNA. Genomic DNA extracted from each cell subset was distributed evenly over all wells of several immunoSEQ 96-well plates, and each plate served as one replicate. For unsorted PBMC, roughly 300 ng of genomic DNA, equivalent to approximately 28,000 T cell genomes, went into each replicate PCR. Ten immunoSEQ deep assay plates were used to sequence the unsorted PBMC genomic DNA. Purified libraries were measured with a Qubit 3.0 fluorometer, size-checked on a Bioanalyzer 2100, and measured again with the KAPA Library Quantification kit. Every immunoSEQ 96-well plate was sequenced on a separate single-read 150-cycle Illumina NextSeq 550 flow cell. As for how the authors treated the data: Because the immunoSEQ output held only junctional sequences and lacked quality scores, the filtering could not match the filtering applied to full-length reads. Sequences were annotated with PyIR, a Python wrapper for IgBLAST v1.9, using IMGT germline references to assign V/J genes and CDR3. Any read was removed if the V/J assignment was weak (E-value above 1e-6), the CDR3 was missing, or the read contained stop codons, out-of-frame junctions, or ambiguous translated residues. V3J clonotypes were defined by identical inferred V gene, J gene, and CDR3 amino acid sequence. Percentage overlap between repertoires was computed as shared unique clonotypes divided by the size of the smaller repertoire. Three approaches were used to assess repertoire richness: RTK rarefaction, the Chao1 estimator, and Recon v2.1 estimates of unobserved clonotypes. Here the immuneACCESS table is served through TCRdb, limited to in-frame sequences with V and J called. Missing clones are a known gap in these copies; in checked studies unresolved V genes cover under half, and the rest lacks a known reason. V, J and clone size are taken as reported in that table, and D and trimming were inferred from the DNA itself. The table for this sample lists some 500,000 clones; roughly three quarters of them were counted only once. Approximately 12% of the sample comes from the top ten.

Trimming at the junction amounts to 4 bases on V and 9 bases on J, and the germline ends lie 10 bases apart. CDR1 and CDR2, looked up from the germline V gene, are ENHRY and SYGVKD. Reading from cysteine to phenylalanine, the CDR3 counts 12 amino acids. The retained sequence is limited to the CDR3, 36 bases, with the frame set at the first base. Points on this clone: The antigen it recognizes is unknown. Within one base of it there is no much larger clone, and no base qualities were kept.

The sequencing sample was made of PBMCs. The chain was built from TRBV10-3 and TRBJ2-1; the D gene remains uncertain. The TCR sequence derives from a woman aged 40 to 49 in good health. Some clones in this sample may be carry-over from other donors' samples. The CDR3: CAISGGEGEQFF. The DNA sequence is given as TGTGCCATCAGTGGAGGAGAAGGTGAGCAGTTCTTC.